This T cell receptor (beta chain) was recorded in a study of shared clonotypes between healthy human individuals. Whole-study results and caveats: Sampling involved blood alone; tissue repertoires likely differ.

Of note for this clone: Its antigen is undetermined.

Per the authors' pipeline: Filtering differed since immunoSEQ provided only junctions, with no quality scores. TCRdb's copy holds only in-frame clones and misses some; the assay was immunoSEQ multiplex PCR. Clone size and the V and J calls come from that table; the DNA yielded D and trimming. The data hold roughly 1.4 million clones, with approximately 98.5% observed a single time. The CDR3 totals 14 residues. Germline-derived CDR1 and CDR2 are MNHEY and SVGAGI. J lost 15 bases, V lost 3 bases, and 10 bases had no gene match. The receptor was isolated from a young man in good health. What was sequenced was naive CD4+ T cells sorted from blood. Subset of the sample: CD45RA+ positively selected. The V and J genes are TRBV6-5 and TRBJ1-4; the match to TRBD1 covers 10 bases. The CDR3 region has the DNA TGTGCCAGCAGTTATCTCCTGGGACAGGGGAAGTTGTTTTTT. Translated, it gives CASSYLLGQGKLFF.